This is a list of T cell receptor beta chains from one sample in a study of immune characteristics of hereditary and idiopathic chronic pancreatitis. This table comes from immunoSEQ multiplex PCR, and its TCRdb copy is limited to in-frame clones, with some not included. The sample records approximately 1,500 clones, 80% being singletons. The specimen sequenced was pancreas tissue with hereditary chronic pancreatitis. Every receptor here comes from a human donor with chronic pancreatitis. Both conserved end residues are part of each CDR3. The D gene is left open where the match is weak. Size values are once, few and many counts, or a class for expanded clones, and some rows have none.

>TRBV7-2|once|TRBD1|TRBJ2-2
CASSIRTGGRVGELFF
TGTGCCAGCAGCATCCGGACAGGGGGCCGTGTCGGGGAGCTGTTTTTT
>TRBV7-3|NA|NA|TRBJ2-3
CASSLGPSTDTQYF
TGTGCCAGCAGCCTAGGACCAAGCACAGATACGCAGTATTTT
>TRBV28|NA|NA|TRBJ2-3
CASSRIGGAGPDTQYF
TGTGCCAGCAGCCGCATCGGAGGGGCGGGGCCAGATACGCAGTATTTT
>TRBV14|NA|NA|TRBJ2-7
CASSQGYRETYEQYF
TGTGCCAGCAGCCAAGGATACAGAGAGACTTACGAGCAGTACTTC
>TRBV2|NA|TRBD2|TRBJ2-1
CASSAGLAGVSYVYNEQFF
TGTGCCAGCAGTGCCGGACTAGCGGGGGTCTCGTATGTATACAATGAGCAGTTCTTC
>TRBV3-1/TRBV3-2|NA|TRBD1|TRBJ1-4
CASSQDRGQVLVAFTEKLFF
TGTGCCAGCAGCCAAGATAGGGGACAGGTATTGGTGGCATTTACAGAAAAACTGTTTTTT
>TRBV4-2|few|TRBD2|TRBJ2-3
CASSQGLAGGPDTQYF
TGTGCCAGCAGCCAAGGACTAGCGGGGGGGCCAGATACGCAGTATTTT
>TRBV5-4|NA|NA|TRBJ2-7
CASSVGSPGHYEQYF
TGTGCCAGCAGCGTCGGTAGCCCCGGGCACTACGAGCAGTACTTC
>TRBV5-5|NA|NA|TRBJ2-4
CASSWVRDGVAKNIQYF
TGTGCCAGCAGCTGGGTAAGGGACGGGGTAGCCAAAAACATTCAGTACTTC
>TRBV4-1|NA|NA|TRBJ1-2
CASSQEQGNYGYTF
TGCGCCAGCAGCCAGGAACAGGGCAACTATGGCTACACCTTC
>TRBV6-1|NA|TRBD2|TRBJ2-1
CASSEDTEGLAGEFF
TGTGCCAGCAGTGAAGATACCGAGGGACTAGCGGGGGAATTCTTC
>TRBV6-1|few|NA|TRBJ2-3
CASSEWGDSTDTQYF
TGTGCCAGCAGTGAATGGGGGGACAGCACAGATACGCAGTATTTT
>TRBV24-1|NA|NA|TRBJ2-3
CATSESTDTQYF
TGTGCCACCAGTGAGAGCACAGATACGCAGTATTTT
>TRBV5-1|NA|TRBD1|TRBJ2-2
CASSVDRGATGELFF
TGCGCCAGCAGCGTTGACAGGGGTGCCACCGGGGAGCTGTTTTTT
>TRBV14|NA|TRBD2|TRBJ2-1
CASSQGLLAGADNEQFF
TGTGCCAGCAGCCAAGGACTCCTAGCGGGGGCCGACAATGAGCAGTTCTTC
>TRBV29-1|NA|NA|TRBJ2-6
CSVEHPVGANVLTF
TGCAGCGTTGAACACCCGGTCGGGGCCAACGTCCTGACTTTC
>TRBV19|few|NA|TRBJ1-5
CASRRTSSSGAGSNQPQHF
TGTGCCAGTAGACGGACAAGTTCTAGTGGGGCCGGTAGCAATCAGCCCCAGCATTTT
>TRBV30|NA|NA|TRBJ1-4
CASLGENQEKLFF
TGTGCCTCCCTAGGGGAGAATCAGGAAAAACTGTTTTTT
>TRBV28|NA|NA|TRBJ1-6
CASSGVFVSNSPLHF
TGTGCCAGTTCAGGGGTTTTCGTCTCCAATTCACCCCTCCACTTT
>TRBV7-9|once|TRBD2|TRBJ2-3
CASSARTSGATDTQYF
TGTGCCAGCAGCGCGCGGACTAGCGGGGCGACAGATACGCAGTATTTT
>TRBV3-1/TRBV3-2|NA|NA|TRBJ1-6
CASSQEADRLSSYNSPLHF
TGTGCCAGCAGCCAAGAGGCTGACAGGCTCAGCTCCTATAATTCACCCCTCCACTTT
>TRBV27|NA|NA|TRBJ2-2
CASSLSRQNTGELFF
TGTGCCAGCAGTTTATCGAGGCAGAACACCGGGGAGCTGTTTTTT
>TRBV28|NA|NA|TRBJ1-3
CASSKLPGFGGNTIYF
TGTGCCAGCAGCAAGCTCCCGGGTTTTGGTGGAAACACCATATATTTT
>TRBV29-1|NA|NA|TRBJ2-1
CSVVGVEVNEQFF
TGCAGCGTTGTGGGGGTGGAGGTCAATGAGCAGTTCTTC